A selection of T cell receptor beta chains follows, all from one sample in a study of long-term antiretroviral therapy in people with HIV. Generated by immunoSEQ multiplex PCR, the TCRdb table keeps only in-frame clones and is missing some. The repertoire holds around 20,000 clones, with roughly 84% as singletons. Sequences were derived from unsorted PBMCs, sampled 0.2 years before starting antiretroviral therapy. These receptors all come from a man aged 18 to 30 with HIV. Each CDR3 is given without its conserved first and last residue. The size of a clone is reported for some rows only, either as once, few or many, or as a class for expanded clones.

v_call	j_call	clone_size	cdr3_aa
TRBV10-3	TRBJ1-5	NA	APCRGQDQPQH
TRBV5-6	TRBJ2-7	NA	ASSLGQGAYEQY
TRBV4-2	TRBJ1-6	NA	ASSQDSNRVWSPLH
TRBV23-1	TRBJ1-1	once	ASSQHDEFGQRNTEAF
TRBV15	TRBJ2-7	NA	ATSRDPLAGGYYEEQY
TRBV27	TRBJ1-5	NA	ASSLERVDQPQH
TRBV5-1	TRBJ2-1	NA	ASRRDRLLDEQF
TRBV6-5	TRBJ2-7	NA	ASSSLGGRLTYEQY
TRBV4-3	TRBJ1-2	NA	ASSQDRRLGTKNYGYT
TRBV18	TRBJ1-2	NA	ASSPAGQDYGYT
TRBV5-6	TRBJ1-2	once	ASSLPADGYT
TRBV4-3	TRBJ1-6	NA	ASSQTRGHKNSPLH
TRBV9	TRBJ1-3	NA	ASSVDRDRGGNTIY
TRBV11-2	TRBJ2-7	NA	ASSLDTSSYEQY
TRBV28	TRBJ1-5	once	ASSAPPSIEKPQH
TRBV7-2	TRBJ2-4	NA	ASSFSFGSGALAKNIQY
TRBV4-1	TRBJ2-6	few	ASSHARSSGANVLT
TRBV30	TRBJ1-2	NA	ASLPRDGSGYT
TRBV5-1	TRBJ2-3	NA	ASSLTLADTDTQY
TRBV18	TRBJ1-2	NA	ASSPGGPFYGYT
TRBV18	TRBJ2-7	NA	ASSRASQGGEQY
TRBV5-4	TRBJ1-4	NA	ASSGRDSEKLF
TRBV10-3	TRBJ2-7	NA	AISDVYEQY
TRBV5-1	TRBJ1-2	NA	ASSLGQNYGYT
TRBV5-5	TRBJ2-1	NA	ASSLPETNEQF
TRBV6-1	TRBJ2-1	NA	ASSERRTEAQDEQF
TRBV4-1	TRBJ2-2	NA	ASSQDLAGELF
TRBV6-6	TRBJ1-1	NA	ASSYSDTEAF
TRBV2	TRBJ2-6	NA	ASSSGANVLT
TRBV6-6	TRBJ2-7	NA	ASQDSSPYEQY
TRBV18	TRBJ2-2	NA	ASSPPATGELF
TRBV6-6	TRBJ1-2	NA	AIQQGVVGYT
TRBV2	TRBJ1-5	NA	ASRLRDRGSQPQH
TRBV5-1	TRBJ2-3	NA	ASSLGGGDTDTQY
TRBV7-9	TRBJ1-5	NA	ASSLSDFTYHQPQH
TRBV18	TRBJ1-1	NA	ASSRDREGSEAF
TRBV13	TRBJ2-1	NA	ASSFRPHVGGALNEQF
TRBV9	TRBJ2-2	NA	ASSGTGEGTGELF
TRBV5-1	TRBJ1-5	NA	ASSLMGQGDQPQH
TRBV5-1	TRBJ1-2	once	ASSLEIFGGTALYT